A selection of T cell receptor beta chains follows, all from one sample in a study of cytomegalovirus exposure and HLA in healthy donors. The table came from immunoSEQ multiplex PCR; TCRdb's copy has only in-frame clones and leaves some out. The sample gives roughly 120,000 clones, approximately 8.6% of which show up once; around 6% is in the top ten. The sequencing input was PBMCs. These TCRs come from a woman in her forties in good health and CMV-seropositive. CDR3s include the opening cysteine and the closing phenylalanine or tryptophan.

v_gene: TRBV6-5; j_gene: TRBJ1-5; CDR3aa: CASTNRVLAQHF
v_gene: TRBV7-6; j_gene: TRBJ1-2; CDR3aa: CASSSGQGYGYTF
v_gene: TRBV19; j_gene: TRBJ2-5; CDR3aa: CASSMNRQETQYF
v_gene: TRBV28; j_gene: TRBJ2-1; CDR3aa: CASSLGLGEQFF
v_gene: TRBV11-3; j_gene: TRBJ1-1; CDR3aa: CASSPGGGTEAFF
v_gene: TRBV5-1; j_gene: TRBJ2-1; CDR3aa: CASSLKSEGYYNEQFF
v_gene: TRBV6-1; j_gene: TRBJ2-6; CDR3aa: CVSGAYTSGANVLTF
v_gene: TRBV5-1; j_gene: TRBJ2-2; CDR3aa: CASSVGQLDFRELFF
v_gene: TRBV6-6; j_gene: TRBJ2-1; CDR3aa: CASSTGQGLAQQFF
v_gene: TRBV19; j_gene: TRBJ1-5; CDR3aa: CASSMRREGQPQHF